Given below is one T cell receptor beta chain in context. The antigen it recognizes is unknown. There are no base qualities to consult, and no much larger clone falls within one base. Receptor libraries were prepared by RT-PCR. Sequencing was carried out with an Illumina HiSeq 2500. TCRdb passed the public sequencing reads through fastp at Q25 and MiXCR, retaining productive beta sequences. Each CDR3 protein appears once, grouped with its most common genes and DNA. This sample is represented by approximately 730,000 distinct CDR3 sequences; approximately 14% of them were singletons. The top ten hold roughly 6.4% of the sample. From the cysteine up to the phenylalanine, the CDR3 has a length of 14 residues. Left in the record is the CDR3 DNA by itself, 42 bases read in frame from the first base. CDR1 and CDR2 are drawn from the germline V gene: MNHNS, SASEGT. Deletion took 7 bases off V and 7 bases off J, with a span of 14 bases between the germline ends.

This record comes from a study of response to subunit inactivated influenza vaccine (dated by TCRdb to the late 2010s). The study in broad terms: To follow how T cells responded to a trivalent subunit inactivated influenza vaccine, the researchers relied on deep quantitative profiling of the T cell receptor repertoire. Study-wide conclusions, independent of this receptor: The authors suggested that each seasonal influenza vaccination may recruit only a limited number of new T cells.

The chain links TRBV6-1 with TRBJ1-6, with no D gene named confidently. This sample comprised PBMCs from blood, obtained 14 to 15 days before vaccination. This clonotype was sampled from a man aged 50 or older who received an inactivated influenza vaccine. Donor details come from another sample of the same person, matched by shared clones. The CDR3 is CASTPASLNSPLHF. The DNA sequence follows: TGTGCCAGCACCCCGGCGTCTCTCAATTCACCCCTCCACTTT.